What follows are 17 T cell receptor beta chains derived from one specimen sequenced in a study of vaccination and CD4 T cells after COVID-19. Once obtained from cultured CD4+ T cells, the DNA was sequenced using the Oncomine TCR Beta short-read assay. TCRdb redid the calling of the PCR reads with MiXCR, one entry per CDR3 protein. This sample has approximately 18,000 distinct CDR3 sequences, with less than 70% found just once. Antigens of these TCRs are unknown. The treatment denotes: approximately 11-day PBMC culture with coronavirus spike peptide pools or control peptides (ViraFEST assay). The specimen was CD4+ T cells from blood, cultured in vitro. Receptor source: a human donor who had recovered from COVID-19.

The rearrangement joins TRBV15 to TRBJ1-5; D might be TRBD1 (6 bases). Germline V gene data show CDR1 as LNHNV and CDR2 as YYDKDF (reference sequence). CDR3 length: 15 amino acids. The V gene lost 1 base and the J gene lost 4 bases, with 11 bases spanning the gap. The CDR3 sequence is CATSRVTGLNQPQHF. In nucleotides, the CDR3 is TGTGCCACCAGCAGAGTAACAGGGCTGAATCAGCCCCAGCATTTT.

This chain uses TRBV6-1 with TRBJ2-1; D is undetermined. From germline, CDR1 is MNHNS and CDR2 SASEGT. V lost 3 bases to trimming and J lost 2 bases, with 8 bases between them. The CDR3 consists of 14 residues. CDR3 loop: CASSESGAYNEQFF. In nucleotides, the CDR3 is TGTGCCAGCAGTGAGTCCGGAGCCTACAATGAGCAGTTCTTC.

This chain connects TRBV6-1 to TRBJ1-6; D remains ambiguous. Looked up from germline, CDR1 is MNHNS and CDR2 is SASEGT. CDR3 length equals 16 residues. Trimming cost V 7 bases and J 0 bases, with 13 bases left between them. The CDR3 region has the DNA TGTGCCAGCAAAACGCAGACCTTCTCCTATAATTCACCCCTCCACTTT. The encoded protein is CASKTQTFSYNSPLHF.

This clonotype occurred a few times. The J gene is TRBJ2-1, the V gene TRBV7-8; possibly TRBD1 for D (6 bases). V lost 3 bases and J lost 3, with 15 bases in between. The germline V gene has CDR1 SGHVS and CDR2 FQNEAQ. The CDR3 has 16 amino acids. This CDR3 reads CASSFSVGGIYNEQFF. The DNA for the CDR3 is TGTGCCAGCAGCTTTTCGGTAGGGGGAATCTACAATGAGCAGTTCTTC. The full variable domain, its missing parts supplied by reference TRBV7-8 and TRBJ2-1, is GAGVSQSPRYKVAKRGQDVALRCDPISGHVSLFWYQQALGQGPEFLTYFQNEAQLDKSGLPSDRFFAERPEGSVSTLKIQRTQQEDSAVYLCASSFSVGGIYNEQFFGPGTRLTVL.

The chain is built from TRBV7-9 and TRBJ1-3; D unclear. The germline gives CDR1 SEHNR, CDR2 FQNEAQ (reference sequence). Trimming cost V 2 bases and J 4 bases, with 9 bases left between them. The CDR3 consists of 14 residues. The CDR3 bases are TGTGCCAGCAGCTTACTGGGCCAAGGAAACACCATATATTTT. Protein: CASSLLGQGNTIYF.

This clonotype appeared a few times. This chain links TRBV5-4 with TRBJ1-4; 7 bases are a match to TRBD1. V shed 4 bases, J shed 5 bases, and the junction held 5 bases outside the gene matches. Per germline, CDR1 SGHNT and CDR2 YYREEE (reference sequence). The CDR3 sequence is 14 residues long. CDR3 residues: CASSQTGSNEKLFF. The DNA of the CDR3 is TGTGCCAGCAGCCAGACAGGGTCGAATGAAAAACTGTTTTTT.

This chain joins TRBV6-1 and TRBJ1-1; D is undetermined. V was pared by 6 bases and J by 1 base, with 9 bases between. Germline V gene data show CDR1 as MNHNS and CDR2 as SASEGT. The CDR3 sequence is 13 residues long. CDR3 nucleotide sequence: TGTGCCAGCAGCCGGACGGGGAACACTGAAGCTTTCTTT. It is translated as CASSRTGNTEAFF.

V usage is TRBV27 and J usage is TRBJ2-7, with 12 bases fitting TRBD2. The germline V gene encodes CDR1 MNHEY and CDR2 SMNVEV (reference sequence). The CDR3 sequence is 17 residues long. V lost 5 bases and J lost 0; bases outside the gene matches: 8. CDR3 bases: TGTGCCAGCAGTAAACTAGCGGGAGGTTCAAGCTCCTACGAGCAGTACTTC. This encodes CASSKLAGGSSSYEQYF.

The chain combines TRBV6-1 with TRBJ1-2; a possible D gene is TRBD1 (5 bases). The CDR3 is made up of 13 amino acids. The V gene lost 5 bases and the J gene lost 8 bases, with 15 bases spanning the gap. Germline CDR1 MNHNS, CDR2 SASEGT. DNA of the CDR3: TGTGCCAGCAGTCGCGGGCCGGGGGAGGGCTACACCTTC. Its protein product is CASSRGPGEGYTF.

The chain employs TRBV9 and TRBJ2-1, with TRBD2 identical over 10 bases. The J call may be faulty, since TRBJ2-7 better matches the DNA end. Germline assignment: CDR1 SGDLS and CDR2 YYNGEE. The CDR3 is made up of 14 amino acids. The CDR3 loop reads CASSVGLAGDSQYF. The CDR3 DNA is TGTGCCAGCAGCGTAGGGCTAGCGGGAGACTCGCAGTACTTC.

This chain uses TRBV18 with TRBJ2-5; a possible D gene is TRBD1 (6 bases). The length of the CDR3 is 13 residues. Germline V gene data show CDR1 as KGHSH and CDR2 as LQKENI. Trimming left V 6 bases short and J 1 base short, with 9 bases between. The CDR3 bases are TGTGCCAGCTCCAGGGGCCTCCAAGAGACCCAGTACTTC. This sequence encodes CASSRGLQETQYF. Together with reference TRBV18 and TRBJ2-5, the CDR3 gives the full variable domain: NAGVMQNPRHLVRRRGQEARLRCSPMKGHSHVYWYRQLPEEGLKFMVYLQKENIIDESGMPKERFSAEFPKEGPSILRIQQVVRGDSAAYFCASSRGLQETQYFGPGTRLLVL.

The sample holds a few counts of this clonotype. The J gene is TRBJ1-1, the V gene TRBV7-9; 7 bases match TRBD1. Looked up from germline, CDR1 is SEHNR and CDR2 is FQNEAQ (reference sequence). The CDR3 spans 14 residues. J lost 6 bases, V lost 5 bases, and 9 bases had no gene match. This CDR3 is CASSPLQGKSEAFF. CDR3 DNA sequence: TGTGCCAGCAGCCCGCTACAGGGGAAATCTGAAGCTTTCTTT.

This chain links TRBV27 with TRBJ2-3; possible D gene TRBD2, 6 bases. Germline CDR1 and CDR2: MNHEY and SMNVEV (reference sequence). CDR3 length equals 13 residues. V was clipped by 5 bases and J by 6 bases, with 12 bases between them. The CDR3 loop reads CASSRLGGDTQYF. The CDR3 DNA reads TGTGCCAGCAGTCGGCTCGGAGGGGATACGCAGTATTTT.

With respect to this clonotype: At one of its ends the junction is not consistent with the germline gene, which may arise from a read error. The rearrangement joins TRBV6-1 to TRBJ1-2; TRBD1 aligns across 9 bases. Germline V lookup: CDR1 MNHNS, CDR2 SASEGT. This CDR3 is built from 13 residues. The CDR3 nucleotides read TGTGCCAGCGGGGACAGGGCTAACTATGGCTGCACCTTC. Its translation is CASGDRANYGCTF.

The chain couples TRBV11-3 to TRBJ2-2; weak D call: TRBD1 (6 bases). Germline CDR1 and CDR2: SGHNT and YENEEA. The ends were cut back, 7 bases at V and 5 bases at J, with 8 bases in the middle. The CDR3 extends over 12 amino acids. CDR3 residues: CASKGGTGELFF. The CDR3, as DNA: TGTGCCAGCAAAGGGGGTACCGGGGAGCTGTTTTTT.

V usage is TRBV11-2 and J usage is TRBJ2-2; TRBD1 matches at 7 bases. J was trimmed by 1 base and V by 1 base; bases with no gene match: 6. There are 17 residues in the CDR3. CDR1 SGHAT and CDR2 FQNNGV come from the germline V gene. The CDR3 is CASSLVGHRGNTGELFF. The CDR3 DNA sequence: TGTGCCAGCAGCTTAGTGGGACACAGGGGGAACACCGGGGAGCTGTTTTTT.

J is TRBJ1-3 and V is TRBV2, with unresolved D. CDR1 and CDR2 from the germline V gene are SNHLY and FYNNEI. Trimming pared 6 bases from V and 3 bases from J, leaving 12 bases between. CDR3 size: 14 residues. This CDR3 is CASSADGFGNTIYF. Here the CDR3 DNA reads TGTGCCAGCAGCGCGGACGGATTTGGAAACACCATATATTTT. The whole variable domain, filled in from reference TRBV2 and TRBJ1-3, reads EPEVTQTPSHQVTQMGQEVILRCVPISNHLYFYWYRQILGQKVEFLVSFYNNEISEKSEIFDDQFSVERPDGSNFTLKIRSTKLEDSAMYFCASSADGFGNTIYFGEGSWLTVV.